What follows are 21 T cell receptor beta chains derived from one specimen sequenced in a study of CD8 T cells in ankylosing spondylitis (dated by TCRdb to the late 2010s). The protocol used for the library was 5' RACE. TCRdb lists the instrument as Illumina HiSeq 2500. TCRdb passed the public sequencing reads through fastp at Q25 and MiXCR, retaining productive beta sequences. Rows matching on CDR3 protein sequence are summarized as one entry with the most common DNA and genes. Recorded for this sample are about 160,000 distinct CDR3 sequences; roughly 44% of them occurred a single time. The ten largest clones add up to around 15% of the sample. Source material: synovial fluid, either unsorted or a sorted T cell fraction (not recorded which). These receptors all stem from a male donor with ankylosing spondylitis.

A single count supports this clonotype. The chain joins TRBV29-1 to TRBJ2-1, with 11 nucleotides matching TRBD2. The trim removed 6 bases at V and 7 bases at J, leaving 5 bases unmatched. This CDR3 contains 13 residues. Germline lookup yields CDR1 SQVTM and CDR2 ANQGSEA. CDR3 sequence: CSVVGLAENEQFF. In DNA, the CDR3 is TGCAGCGTGGTGGGACTAGCGGAGAATGAGCAGTTCTTC.

The chain recombines TRBV6-1 with TRBJ2-1; D might be TRBD2 (5 bases). Germline CDR1 MNHNS, CDR2 SASEGT. The V and J ends lost 0 bases and 0 bases respectively, with 12 bases between them. CDR3 length equals 17 residues. The CDR3 nucleotides are TGTGCCAGCAGTGAAGCCCTATATGAGGGCTCCTACAATGAGCAGTTCTTC. This encodes CASSEALYEGSYNEQFF.

The V call is TRBV4-1, the J call TRBJ1-1; D possibly corresponds to TRBD1 (6 bases). Germline V gene sequence: CDR1 MGHRA, CDR2 YSYEKL. CDR3 length equals 13 residues. V lost 6 bases, J lost 1 base, and 9 bases lay in between. CDR3 amino acids: CASRTGQNTEAFF. CDR3 bases: TGCGCCAGCAGAACGGGACAGAACACTGAAGCTTTCTTT.

The genes are TRBV7-9 and TRBJ2-5; TRBD2 is a possible D gene (5 bases). The germline V and J ends were trimmed by 4 bases and 5 bases, with 14 bases remaining between them. The CDR3 sequence is 14 residues long. Germline-derived CDR1 and CDR2 are SEHNR and FQNEAQ (reference sequence). CDR3 sequence (DNA): TGTGCCAGCAGCTCCGAGGACTCCCGGGAGACCCAGTACTTC. Its translation is CASSSEDSRETQYF. Full variable domain (outside the CDR3, taken from reference TRBV7-9 and TRBJ2-5): DTGVSQNPRHKITKRGQNVTFRCDPISEHNRLYWYRQTLGQGPEFLTYFQNEAQLEKSRLLSDRFSAERPKGSFSTLEIQRTEQGDSAMYLCASSSEDSRETQYFGPGTRLLVL.

This sequence joins TRBV5-1 and TRBJ2-5; 7 bases are a match to TRBD1. V lost 4 bases to trimming and J lost 4 bases; unmatched junction nucleotides: 7. The CDR3 spans 14 residues. Germline CDR1 reads SGHRS; CDR2 reads YFSETQ. The CDR3 sequence: CASSPPQGTETQYF. The CDR3 DNA sequence: TGCGCCAGCAGCCCCCCACAGGGGACAGAGACCCAGTACTTC.

The V and J genes are TRBV7-8 and TRBJ2-6; no clear D gene. The CDR3 sequence is 17 residues long. Germline CDR1 is SGHVS and CDR2 is FQNEAQ. V lost 6 bases to trimming and J lost 0 bases, with 15 bases between them. For the CDR3, the DNA is TGTGCCAGCAGTGACCTCATCCTCAGCTCTGGGGCCAACGTCCTGACTTTC. It yields the protein CASSDLILSSGANVLTF.

The chain is built from TRBV7-9 and TRBJ2-7, with D perhaps matching TRBD2 (6 bases). Germline V gene lookup returns CDR1 SEHNR and CDR2 FQNEAQ (reference sequence). The CDR3 spans 14 residues. V was clipped by 5 bases and J by 7 bases, with 18 bases between them. CDR3 in DNA: TGTGCCAGCAGCCCCCGACTAGGCAGGTGGGAGCAGTACTTC. Translated, it gives CASSPRLGRWEQYF.

This sequence joins TRBV10-3 and TRBJ2-2; D is perhaps TRBD2 (5 bases). CDR3 size: 15 residues. Germline values: CDR1 ENHRY, CDR2 SYGVKD. Between the trimmed V and J ends, which lost 1 base and 6 bases, there was a span of 12 bases. This CDR3 reads CAISEFREWPGELFF. The CDR3 nucleotides read TGTGCCATCAGTGAGTTCCGGGAATGGCCCGGGGAGCTGTTTTTT.

This clonotype was observed at least ten times. This rearrangement joins TRBV7-2 to TRBJ2-1, with D unresolved. In germline, CDR1 is SGHTA, CDR2 FQGNSA. The CDR3 is 13 amino acids. Trimming pared 4 bases from V and 4 bases from J, leaving 8 bases between. The CDR3 nucleotides read TGTGCCAGCAGCTCGAACGATTACAATGAGCAGTTCTTC. It encodes CASSSNDYNEQFF. The variable domain in full, with the rest retrieved from reference TRBV7-2 and TRBJ2-1, is GAGVSQSPSNKVTEKGKDVELRCDPISGHTALYWYRQSLGQGLEFLIYFQGNSAPDKSGLPSDRFSAERTGGSVSTLTIQRTQQEDSAVYLCASSSNDYNEQFFGPGTRLTVL.

This clonotype was observed a handful of times. Germline is not matched at one junction end, which may reflect a read error. The V gene is TRBV18, the J gene TRBJ2-4; 7 bases map to TRBD1. The CDR3 has 16 residues. Germline assignment: CDR1 KGHSH and CDR2 LQKENI. The CDR3 DNA sequence: TGTGCCAGCTCAGCACCGGGACAGCGAGCCAAAAACATTCAGTACTTC. It translates to CASSAPGQRAKNIQYF.

The chain joins TRBV5-6 to TRBJ1-1, with D perhaps matching TRBD1 (6 bases). Germline values: CDR1 SGHDT, CDR2 YYEEEE. CDR3 length equals 14 residues. V was shortened by 0 bases and J by 4 bases, with 10 bases between the two germline ends. The CDR3 DNA reads as TGTGCCAGCAGCTTGGGCTACAGGGTCACTGAAGCTTTCTTT. Amino acid sequence: CASSLGYRVTEAFF.

This chain uses TRBV4-2 with TRBJ2-1; D call uncertain. Looked up from germline, CDR1 is LGHNA and CDR2 is YNFKEQ. Trimming cost V 2 bases and J 8 bases, with 7 bases left between them. This CDR3 is built from 12 residues. CDR3 sequence: CASSQRLDEQFF. DNA of the CDR3: TGTGCCAGCAGCCAAAGACTCGATGAGCAGTTCTTC.

The chain employs TRBV5-1 and TRBJ1-1; no reliable D call. V was pared by 3 bases and J by 5 bases, with 11 bases between. CDR3 length: 13 amino acids. Germline V gene sequence: CDR1 SGHRS, CDR2 YFSETQ. The CDR3 DNA reads as TGCGCCAGCAGCTGGACGGGTTTGACTGAAGCTTTCTTT. Its protein is CASSWTGLTEAFF.

This clonotype was counted ten times or more. The genes are TRBV12-3 or TRBV12-4 and TRBJ1-3, with D unclear. Trimming removed 1 base from V and 2 bases from J, with 9 bases in between. This CDR3 spans 15 amino acids. In nucleotides, the CDR3 is TGTGCCAGCAGTTTAGTACCCAGCCCTGGAAACACCATATATTTT. Protein: CASSLVPSPGNTIYF.

This clonotype was found a few times. CDR3 residues: CSARPQGENTIYF. The CDR3 DNA sequence: TGCAGTGCTAGACCCCAGGGAGAGAACACCATATATTTT. The chain carries TRBV20-1 and TRBJ1-3; possible D gene TRBD1, 5 bases. The V and J ends lost 2 bases and 7 bases respectively, with 12 bases between them. Germline-derived CDR1 and CDR2 are DFQATT and SNEGSKA (reference sequence). This CDR3 is built from 13 residues.

This clonotype has a handful of counts. The CDR3 loop reads CSARGTGDAGELFF. The CDR3 DNA follows: TGCAGTGCTAGGGGGACAGGGGACGCCGGGGAGCTGTTTTTT. The chain combines TRBV20-1 with TRBJ2-2; 10 nucleotides align to TRBD1. In germline, CDR1 is DFQATT, CDR2 SNEGSKA (reference sequence). The CDR3 is 14 amino acids. V shed 3 bases, J shed 6 bases, and the junction held 4 bases outside the gene matches.

V is TRBV12-3 or TRBV12-4 and J is TRBJ1-1; TRBD1 aligns across 10 bases. V lost 5 bases to trimming and J lost 5 bases; unmatched junction nucleotides: 8. There are 15 residues in the CDR3. The CDR3 is CASSTRTGGGTEAFF. CDR3 DNA: TGTGCCAGCAGTACGAGGACAGGGGGGGGGACTGAAGCTTTCTTT.

This clonotype was observed a single time. The chain combines TRBV11-3 with TRBJ2-7; D is unclear. The CDR3 is made up of 14 amino acids. From germline, CDR1 is SGHNT and CDR2 YENEEA. The V end lost 1 base, the J end lost 0 bases, and 7 bases lay between the germline ends. CDR3 coding DNA: TGTGCCAGCAGCTTAGTTGCCAGCTCCTACGAGCAGTACTTC. Protein: CASSLVASSYEQYF.

The chain recombines TRBV27 with TRBJ2-7; D ambiguous. CDR1 is MNHEY and CDR2 is SMNVEV in the germline V gene (reference sequence). CDR3 length: 12 residues. V lost 4 bases and J lost 1, with 5 bases in between. The CDR3 nucleotides read TGTGCCAGCAGTTCAACATCCTACGAGCAGTACTTC. This encodes CASSSTSYEQYF.

V usage is TRBV12-3 or TRBV12-4 and J usage is TRBJ2-1; D remains unclear. This CDR3 spans 14 amino acids. V was trimmed by 0 bases and J by 4 bases, leaving 7 bases between them. CDR3 sequence: CASSLAARYNEQFF. For the CDR3, the DNA is TGTGCCAGCAGTTTAGCGGCGAGATACAATGAGCAGTTCTTC.

The rearrangement uses TRBV5-1 and TRBJ2-3, with 8 bases that match TRBD2. Germline CDR1 and CDR2: SGHRS and YFSETQ. The CDR3 has 20 residues. V shed 4 bases, J shed 0 bases, and the junction held 19 bases outside the gene matches. CDR3 loop: CASSQGPIWAGGSSTDTQYF. CDR3 DNA sequence: TGCGCCAGCAGCCAAGGTCCTATTTGGGCGGGAGGATCTAGCACAGATACGCAGTATTTT.